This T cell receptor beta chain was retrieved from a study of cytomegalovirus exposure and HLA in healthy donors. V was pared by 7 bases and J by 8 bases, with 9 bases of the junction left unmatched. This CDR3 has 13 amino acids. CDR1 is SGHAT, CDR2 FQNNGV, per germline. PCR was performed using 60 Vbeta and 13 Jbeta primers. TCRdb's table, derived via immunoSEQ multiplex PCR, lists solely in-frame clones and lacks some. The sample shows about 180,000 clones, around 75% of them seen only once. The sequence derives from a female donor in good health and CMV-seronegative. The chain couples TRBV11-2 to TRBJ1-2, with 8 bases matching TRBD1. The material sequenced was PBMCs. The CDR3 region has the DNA TGTGCCAGCACCTGGCAGGGGGCGGGCGGCTACACCTTC. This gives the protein CASTWQGAGGYTF.